Detailed here is one T cell receptor (beta chain). The antigen remains unidentified. This entry comes from a study of CD8 T cells in Susac syndrome. Study-wide points: Repertoires of Susac syndrome CD4+ T cells lacked clonal expansion.

Susac syndrome patients met recently defined diagnostic criteria for definite or probable disease. RNA amounts of 0.5 to 1 ug underwent reverse transcription with random hexamers. The authors amplified TCR beta CDR3 across 54 Vbeta and 13 Jbeta using immunoSEQ multiplex PCR. A single record per CDR3 protein comes from TCRdb applying MiXCR to the immunoSEQ multiplex PCR reads. Found here are approximately 210,000 distinct CDR3 sequences, approximately 94% of them singletons; the top ten hold 0.15% to 0.2%. V was trimmed by 0 bases and J by 3 bases, leaving 10 bases between them. The CDR3 contains 14 residues. Germline-derived CDR1 and CDR2 are SGDLS and YYNGEE.

The sample was CD4+ T cells from PBMCs. The chain uses TRBV9 and TRBJ2-7; D not resolved. This sequence originates from a human donor with Susac syndrome. The CDR3 DNA follows: TGTGCCAGCAGCGTAGGTCCATCAGACTACGAGCAGTACTTC. Translating gives CASSVGPSDYEQYF.